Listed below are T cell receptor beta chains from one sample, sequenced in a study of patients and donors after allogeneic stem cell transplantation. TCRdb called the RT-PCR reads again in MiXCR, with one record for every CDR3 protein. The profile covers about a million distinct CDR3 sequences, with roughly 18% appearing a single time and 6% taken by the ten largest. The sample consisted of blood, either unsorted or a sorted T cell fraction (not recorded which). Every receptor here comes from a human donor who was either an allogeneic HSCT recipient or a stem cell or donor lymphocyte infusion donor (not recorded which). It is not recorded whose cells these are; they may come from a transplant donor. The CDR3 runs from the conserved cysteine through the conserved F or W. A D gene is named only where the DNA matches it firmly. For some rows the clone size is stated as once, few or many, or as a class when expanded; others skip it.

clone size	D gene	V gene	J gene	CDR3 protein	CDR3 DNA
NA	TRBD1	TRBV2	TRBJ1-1	CVAGGGKNTEAFF	TGTGTCGCCGGAGGGGGCAAGAACACTGAAGCTTTCTTT
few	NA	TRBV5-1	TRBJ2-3	CASSLNGGPAADTQYF	TGCGCCAGCAGCTTGAATGGGGGGCCCGCGGCAGATACGCAGTATTTT
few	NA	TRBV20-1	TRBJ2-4	CSARDLSGSKNIQYF	TGCAGTGCTAGAGATCTGAGCGGTTCCAAAAACATTCAGTACTTC
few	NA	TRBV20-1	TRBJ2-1	CSARGTARANEQFF	TGCAGTGCTAGAGGGACAGCGAGGGCCAATGAGCAGTTCTTC
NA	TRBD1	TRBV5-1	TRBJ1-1	CASSLDTGASTEAFF	TGCGCCAGCAGCTTGGATACAGGGGCGTCCACTGAAGCTTTCTTT
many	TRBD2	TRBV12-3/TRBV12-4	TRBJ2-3	CASSFPRLASTDTQYF	TGTGCCAGCAGTTTCCCACGACTAGCAAGCACAGATACGCAGTATTTT
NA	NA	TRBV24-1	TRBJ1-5	CATSAGESNQPQHF	TGTGCCACCAGTGCAGGGGAGAGCAATCAGCCCCAGCATTTT
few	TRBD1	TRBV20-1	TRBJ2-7	CSARDYRGYEQYF	TGCAGTGCTAGAGATTACAGGGGTTACGAGCAGTACTTC
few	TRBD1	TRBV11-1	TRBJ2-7	CASARTGVYEQYF	TGTGCCAGCGCTCGGACAGGGGTATACGAGCAGTACTTC
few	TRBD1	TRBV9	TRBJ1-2	CASSVRAGGLNYGYTF	TGTGCCAGCAGCGTAAGGGCAGGGGGGCTTAACTATGGCTACACCTTC
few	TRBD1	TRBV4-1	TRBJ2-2	CASSQRHSGTGNTGELFF	TGCGCCAGCAGCCAAAGGCACTCCGGGACAGGGAACACCGGGGAGCTGTTTTTT
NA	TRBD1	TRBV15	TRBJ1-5	CATSAMGGGLNQPQHF	TGTGCCACCAGCGCTATGGGAGGGGGCCTCAATCAGCCCCAGCATTTT
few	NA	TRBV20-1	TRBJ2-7	CSAREGWTSGEQYF	TGCAGTGCTAGAGAGGGCTGGACTTCGGGCGAGCAGTACTTC
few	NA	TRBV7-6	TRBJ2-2	CASSSRGSSDTGELFF	TGTGCCAGCAGCTCTCGAGGGTCTTCGGACACCGGGGAGCTGTTTTTT
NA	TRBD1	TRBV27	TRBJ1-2	CASSLTTGGVPNYGYTF	TGTGCCAGCAGTTTGACTACAGGGGGCGTACCTAACTATGGCTACACCTTC
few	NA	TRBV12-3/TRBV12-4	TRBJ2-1	CASSLALMRRAEQFF	TGTGCCAGCAGTTTAGCGCTAATGAGGCGGGCCGAGCAGTTCTTC
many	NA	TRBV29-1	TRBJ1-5	CSVGGYNQPQHF	TGCAGCGTTGGCGGGTACAATCAGCCCCAGCATTTT
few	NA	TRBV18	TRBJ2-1	CASSPPQKVSYNEQFF	TGTGCCAGCTCACCACCGCAGAAAGTCTCCTACAATGAGCAGTTCTTC
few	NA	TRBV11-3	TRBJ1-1	CASSLAVSSNTEAFF	TGTGCCAGCAGCTTAGCGGTCAGCTCAAACACTGAAGCTTTCTTT
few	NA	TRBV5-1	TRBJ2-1	CASSGFAGDEQFF	TGCGCCAGCAGTGGGTTCGCCGGGGATGAGCAGTTCTTC
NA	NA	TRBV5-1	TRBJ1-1	CASSLNLRNTEAFF	TGCGCCAGCAGCTTGAACTTAAGAAACACTGAAGCTTTCTTT
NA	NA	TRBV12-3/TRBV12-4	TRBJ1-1	CASSAQALNTEAFF	TGTGCCAGCAGCGCCCAGGCGCTAAACACTGAAGCTTTCTTT
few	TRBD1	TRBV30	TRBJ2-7	CAWSPQGDEQYF	TGTGCCTGGAGTCCACAGGGGGACGAGCAGTACTTC
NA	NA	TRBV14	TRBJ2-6	CASSQGPPGVGANVLTF	TGTGCCAGCAGCCAAGGTCCCCCAGGGGTAGGGGCCAACGTCCTGACTTTC
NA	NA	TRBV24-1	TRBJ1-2	CATSAQGNPYGYTF	TGTGCCACCAGTGCTCAGGGAAACCCCTATGGCTACACCTTC
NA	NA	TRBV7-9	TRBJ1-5	CASSSSSAGRNQPQHF	TGTGCCAGCAGCTCGTCGAGTGCGGGACGGAATCAGCCCCAGCATTTT